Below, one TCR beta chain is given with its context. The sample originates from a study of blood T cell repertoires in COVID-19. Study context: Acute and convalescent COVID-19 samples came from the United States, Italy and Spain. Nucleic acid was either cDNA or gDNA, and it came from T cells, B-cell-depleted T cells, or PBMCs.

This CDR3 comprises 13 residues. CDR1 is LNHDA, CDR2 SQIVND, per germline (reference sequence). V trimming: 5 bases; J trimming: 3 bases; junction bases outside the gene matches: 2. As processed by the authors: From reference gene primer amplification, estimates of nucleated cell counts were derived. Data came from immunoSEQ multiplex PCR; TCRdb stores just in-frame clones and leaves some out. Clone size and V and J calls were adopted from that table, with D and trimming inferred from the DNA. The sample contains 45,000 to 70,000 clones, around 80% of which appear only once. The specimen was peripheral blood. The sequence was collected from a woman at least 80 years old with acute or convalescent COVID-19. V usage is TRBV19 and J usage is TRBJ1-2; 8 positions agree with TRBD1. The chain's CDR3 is CASSQGAYYGYTF. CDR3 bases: TGTGCCAGTAGTCAGGGGGCCTACTATGGCTACACCTTC.